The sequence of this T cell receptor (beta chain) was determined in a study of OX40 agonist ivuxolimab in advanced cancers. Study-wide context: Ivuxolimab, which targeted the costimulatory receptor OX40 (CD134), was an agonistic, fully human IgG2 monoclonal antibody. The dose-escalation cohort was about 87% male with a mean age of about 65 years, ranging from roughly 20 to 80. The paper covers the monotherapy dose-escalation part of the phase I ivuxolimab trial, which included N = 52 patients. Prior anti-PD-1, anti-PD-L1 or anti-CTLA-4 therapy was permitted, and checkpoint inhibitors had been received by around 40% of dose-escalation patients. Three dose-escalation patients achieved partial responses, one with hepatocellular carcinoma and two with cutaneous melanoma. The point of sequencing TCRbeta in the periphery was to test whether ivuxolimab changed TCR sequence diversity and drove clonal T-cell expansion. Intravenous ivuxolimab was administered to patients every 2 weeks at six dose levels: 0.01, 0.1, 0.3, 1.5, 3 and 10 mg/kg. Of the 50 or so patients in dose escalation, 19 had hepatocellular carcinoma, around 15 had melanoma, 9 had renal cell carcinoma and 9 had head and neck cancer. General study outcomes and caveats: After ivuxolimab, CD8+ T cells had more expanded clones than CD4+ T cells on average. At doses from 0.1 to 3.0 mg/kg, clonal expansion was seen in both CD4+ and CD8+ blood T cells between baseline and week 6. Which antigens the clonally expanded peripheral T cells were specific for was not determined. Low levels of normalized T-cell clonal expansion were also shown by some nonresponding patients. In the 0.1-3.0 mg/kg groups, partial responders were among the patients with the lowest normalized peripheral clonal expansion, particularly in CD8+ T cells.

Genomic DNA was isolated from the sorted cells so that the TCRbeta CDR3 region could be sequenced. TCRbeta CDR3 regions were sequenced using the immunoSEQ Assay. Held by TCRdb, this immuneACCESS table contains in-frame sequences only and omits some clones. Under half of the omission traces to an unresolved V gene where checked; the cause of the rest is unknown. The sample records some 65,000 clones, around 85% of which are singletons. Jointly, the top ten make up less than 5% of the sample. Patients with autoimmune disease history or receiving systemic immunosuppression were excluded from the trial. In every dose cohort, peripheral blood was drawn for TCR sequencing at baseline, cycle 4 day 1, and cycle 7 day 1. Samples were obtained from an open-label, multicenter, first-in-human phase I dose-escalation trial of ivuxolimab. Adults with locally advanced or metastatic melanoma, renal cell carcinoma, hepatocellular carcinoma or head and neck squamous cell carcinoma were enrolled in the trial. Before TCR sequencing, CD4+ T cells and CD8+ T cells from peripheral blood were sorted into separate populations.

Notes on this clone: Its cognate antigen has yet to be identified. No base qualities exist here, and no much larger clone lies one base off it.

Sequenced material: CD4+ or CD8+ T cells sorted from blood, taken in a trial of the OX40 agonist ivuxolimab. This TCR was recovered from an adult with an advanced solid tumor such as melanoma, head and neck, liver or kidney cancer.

At the DNA level, the sequence is TGTGCCAGCAGCTTGGTGTTAAGGACTAGCGGGAGCCTAAGCCAGTTCTTC. This gives the protein CASSLVLRTSGSLSQFF. The rearranged segments are TRBV5-5 and TRBJ2-1, with 13 bases matching TRBD2. V has 0 bases trimmed and J has 13 bases trimmed; junction bases matching no gene number 13. Including the terminal cysteine and phenylalanine, the CDR3 comprises 17 residues. The DNA shown is the 51-base CDR3, in frame from base 1. Looking up the germline V gene (reference sequence) yields CDR1 SGHKS and CDR2 YYEKEE.